Following are 17 T cell receptor beta chains from one sample sequenced in a study of long-term antiretroviral therapy in people with HIV. Survey-level immunoSEQ v3.0 assays were run. The repertoire was sequenced with immunoSEQ multiplex PCR; TCRdb's copy has only in-frame clones and lacks some. The table lists under 20,000 clones, roughly 80% of them singletons. Specimen: unsorted PBMCs, collected approximately 1.3 years before starting antiretroviral therapy. The receptor set was obtained from a man aged 25 to 45 with HIV.

The chain links TRBV7-2 to TRBJ2-2, with D perhaps TRBD2 (6 bases). CDR1 and CDR2 from the germline V gene are SGHTA and FQGNSA. V lost 5 bases and J 4 bases, leaving 17 bases between the germline ends. This CDR3 contains 16 residues. Here the CDR3 reads CASSHPVAEPTGELFF. In DNA, the CDR3 is TGTGCCAGCAGCCATCCAGTAGCGGAACCCACCGGGGAGCTGTTTTTT.

V usage is TRBV19 and J usage is TRBJ2-7; 7 nucleotides align to TRBD2. The V and J ends lost 6 bases and 3 bases, in that order; junction bases with no gene match: 8. CDR1 is LNHDA, CDR2 SQIVND, per germline (reference sequence). The CDR3 is 14 amino acids. CDR3 region: CASSKRDGGYEQYF. CDR3 bases: TGTGCCAGTAGCAAGCGGGACGGGGGCTACGAGCAGTACTTC.

The chain uses TRBV6-1 and TRBJ1-2; tentatively, D is TRBD1 (5 bases). V was trimmed by 0 bases and J by 10 bases, leaving 18 bases between them. This CDR3 is 15 amino acids long. The germline V gene has CDR1 MNHNS and CDR2 SASEGT. CDR3 DNA: TGTGCCAGCAGTGAAGCGCTGGGGCAGAAGTGGGTCTACACCTTC. It codes for CASSEALGQKWVYTF.

V gene TRBV14 combines with J gene TRBJ1-1, with D possibly matching TRBD1 (6 bases). The V gene's germline CDR1 is SGHDN and CDR2 FVKESK. The length of the CDR3 is 17 residues. V shed 3 bases and J shed 5 bases, with 22 bases lying between them. DNA of the CDR3: TGTGCCAGCAGCCACTTACCAGGGGAAGGGGAAGGTACTGAAGCTTTCTTT. Encoded protein: CASSHLPGEGEGTEAFF.

The chain uses TRBV27 and TRBJ2-7; TRBD2 matches 9 bases. V shed 5 bases, J shed 4 bases, and the junction held 9 bases outside the gene matches. CDR3 size: 15 residues. Germline values: CDR1 MNHEY, CDR2 SMNVEV (reference sequence). The CDR3 DNA reads TGTGCCAGCAGTGCTAAGGGGACTAGCTTTTACGAGCAGTACTTC. It codes for CASSAKGTSFYEQYF.

The gene calls are TRBV7-9 and TRBJ1-1, with D tentatively TRBD1 (5 bases). Trimming shortened V by 5 bases and J by 0 bases, and 10 bases separated the two germline ends. The CDR3 contains 14 residues. Germline loops: CDR1 SEHNR, CDR2 FQNEAQ (reference sequence). DNA of the CDR3: TGTGCCAGCAGCGTAGGGGTAATGAACACTGAAGCTTTCTTT. Its translation: CASSVGVMNTEAFF.

The chain joins TRBV7-3 to TRBJ2-3; D is uncertain. In germline, CDR1 is SGHTA, CDR2 FQGTGA. The CDR3 is 16 residues long. Trimming shortened V by 5 bases and J by 3 bases, and 18 bases separated the two germline ends. This CDR3 reads CASSLLGSGRTDTQYF. CDR3 nucleotide sequence: TGTGCCAGCAGCCTACTCGGGTCAGGAAGGACAGATACGCAGTATTTT.

In its sample, this clone ranks as medium-sized. The DNA for the CDR3 is TGTGCCAGCTCACCAAGGGACAGGGGGCCCACCGGGGAGCTGTTTTTT. It specifies CASSPRDRGPTGELFF. The V gene is TRBV18, the J gene TRBJ2-2; the match to TRBD1 covers 12 bases. The CDR3 sequence is 16 residues long. V shed 2 bases, J shed 4 bases, and the junction held 2 bases outside the gene matches. CDR1 and CDR2 (germline): KGHSH, LQKENI.

The chain is built from TRBV19 and TRBJ1-2, with a possible D match to TRBD1 (6 bases). The ends were cut back, 1 base at V and 6 bases at J, with 15 bases in the middle. Germline loops: CDR1 LNHDA, CDR2 SQIVND (reference sequence). The CDR3 runs to 15 residues. The CDR3 loop reads CASSIGPGSGDGYTF. The DNA of the CDR3 is TGTGCCAGTAGTATAGGTCCCGGGTCAGGGGATGGCTACACCTTC.

The chain employs TRBV18 and TRBJ1-1; 8 bases align to TRBD1. This CDR3 comprises 14 residues. Germline V gives CDR1 KGHSH, CDR2 LQKENI. With V trimmed by 5 bases and J by 7 bases, 9 bases remained unmatched. The CDR3, as DNA: TGTGCCAGCTCATCCGGACAGGGCGGTTATGAAGCTTTCTTT. Encoded protein: CASSSGQGGYEAFF.

This clone was observed a few times. The V and J genes are TRBV7-9 and TRBJ2-2; D is undetermined. The CDR3 has 14 amino acids. In germline, CDR1 is SEHNR, CDR2 FQNEAQ (reference sequence). V lost 5 bases and J 3 bases, leaving 10 bases between the germline ends. The CDR3 region has the DNA TGTGCCAGCAGCGCGGACGGGTACACCGGGGAGCTGTTTTTT. Translation: CASSADGYTGELFF.

The chain joins TRBV9 to TRBJ1-3; no firm D call. The length of the CDR3 is 16 residues. CDR1 SGDLS and CDR2 YYNGEE come from the germline V gene. Trimming left V 0 bases short and J 1 base short, with 11 bases between. CDR3 loop: CASSVVAAPSGNTIYF. CDR3 DNA: TGTGCCAGCAGCGTAGTCGCGGCGCCATCTGGAAACACCATATATTTT.

The gene calls are TRBV7-9 and TRBJ2-7; 8 bases agree with TRBD1. The length of the CDR3 is 16 residues. Per germline, CDR1 SEHNR and CDR2 FQNEAQ (reference sequence). V lost 4 bases, J lost 2 bases, and 10 bases stayed unmatched. Written as DNA, the CDR3 is TGTGCCAGCAGCTCCTCGTACAGGGGGGACCCCTACGAGCAGTACTTC. It translates to CASSSSYRGDPYEQYF.

The chain employs TRBV30 and TRBJ2-2; no firm D call. Germline V gives CDR1 GTSNPN, CDR2 SVGIG (reference sequence). Deletions cut 2 bases from V and 2 bases from J, with 12 bases between. The CDR3 spans 15 residues. CDR3 DNA sequence: TGTGCCTGGAGTTTCGGCCTCGCCAACACCGGGGAGCTGTTTTTT. Residues: CAWSFGLANTGELFF.

The rearrangement uses TRBV18 and TRBJ2-7; possibly TRBD1 for D (7 bases). From germline, CDR1 is KGHSH and CDR2 LQKENI. Trimming took 4 bases from V and 6 from J, leaving 16 bases between them. The CDR3 is 14 residues long. The CDR3 DNA follows: TGTGCCAGCTCACTTATAGACAGGGAGGCCGAGCAGTACTTC. Translating gives CASSLIDREAEQYF.

The V gene is TRBV7-9, the J gene TRBJ1-1, with 7 bases lining up with TRBD1. Germline lookup yields CDR1 SEHNR and CDR2 FQNEAQ (reference sequence). CDR3 size: 15 residues. Unmatched junction bases numbered 6, after V lost 5 bases and J lost 0 bases. CDR3 nucleotides: TGTGCCAGCAGCCCCATGGGGACAGTGAACACTGAAGCTTTCTTT. Protein product: CASSPMGTVNTEAFF.

This clone was detected only a few times. The rearrangement uses TRBV15 and TRBJ1-1; D unresolved. The CDR3 totals 11 residues. Trimming cost V 8 bases and J 7 bases, with 11 bases left between them. CDR1 is LNHNV, CDR2 YYDKDF, per germline (reference sequence). The CDR3 sequence is CATLYSGEAFF. CDR3 in DNA: TGTGCCACCCTTTATTCGGGTGAAGCTTTCTTT.